This entry describes one T cell receptor beta chain. Germline V CDR1 and CDR2: SGHDN, FVKESK. CDR3 length: 13 residues. The junction had 6 bases not matched to a gene; V was cut back by 6 bases and J by 6 bases. The sample originates from a study of blood T cell repertoires in COVID-19. Clones were read by immunoSEQ multiplex PCR, and TCRdb kept only the in-frame ones, dropping some. The table includes fewer than 250,000 clones, under 90% detected once. The sample taken for sequencing was PBMCs or T cells enriched from blood (not recorded which). The TCR sequence derives from a woman in her thirties or forties who had been exposed to COVID-19. J is TRBJ1-2 and V is TRBV14, with 8 bases aligning to TRBD1. CDR3 residues: CASSYRGRNGYTF. The CDR3 DNA reads TGTGCCAGCAGTTACAGGGGGAGAAATGGCTACACCTTC.